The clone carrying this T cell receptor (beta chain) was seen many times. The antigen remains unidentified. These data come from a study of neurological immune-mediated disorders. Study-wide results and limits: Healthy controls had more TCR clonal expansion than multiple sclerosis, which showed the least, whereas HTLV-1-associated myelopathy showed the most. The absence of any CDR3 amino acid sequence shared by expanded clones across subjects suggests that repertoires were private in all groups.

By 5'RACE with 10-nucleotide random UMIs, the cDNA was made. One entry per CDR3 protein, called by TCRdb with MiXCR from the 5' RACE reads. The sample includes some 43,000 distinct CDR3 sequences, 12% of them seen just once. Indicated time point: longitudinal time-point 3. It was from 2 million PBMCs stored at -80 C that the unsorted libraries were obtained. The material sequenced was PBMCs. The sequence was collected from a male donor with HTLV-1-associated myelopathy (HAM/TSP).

The CDR3 spells CASSDGDRAIQFF. The DNA of the CDR3 is TGCGCCAGCAGTGATGGGGACAGGGCGATCCAGTTCTTC. The chain employs TRBV10-1 and TRBJ2-1; 9 positions match TRBD1. The germline V gene has CDR1 WNHNN and CDR2 SYGVQD (reference sequence). The length of the CDR3 is 13 residues. V lost 3 bases to trimming and J lost 13 bases; unmatched junction nucleotides: 7.